These 19 T cell receptor beta chains were all obtained from the same sample, sequenced in a study of technical replicates of blood from several donors. Clones were read by immunoSEQ multiplex PCR, and TCRdb kept only the in-frame ones, dropping some. This sample has 75,000 to 95,000 clones, with around 96% found just once. Sequenced: T cells isolated from PBMCs. These receptors all come from a human donor in good health.

The chain employs TRBV10-3 and TRBJ1-2; D unclear. This CDR3 is built from 14 residues. Trimming left V 4 bases short and J 8 bases short, with 17 bases between. Germline CDR1 is ENHRY and CDR2 is SYGVKD. CDR3 DNA sequence: TGTGCCATCAGTGCTCGTAGTATCCACCCAGGCTACACCTTC. This gives the protein CAISARSIHPGYTF.

DNA of the CDR3: TGTGCCAGTAGTATTAAGGGACATTTCCAAGAGACCCAGTACTTC. Its translation is CASSIKGHFQETQYF. The genes are TRBV19 and TRBJ2-5; tentatively, D is TRBD1 (6 bases). This CDR3 has 15 amino acids. Germline lookup yields CDR1 LNHDA and CDR2 SQIVND (reference sequence). V was trimmed by 3 bases and J by 1 base, leaving 12 bases between them.

The chain employs TRBV7-3 and TRBJ2-3, with 7 positions matching TRBD1. J gave up 6 bases and V 5 bases, and 2 bases lay outside the gene matches. The germline gives CDR1 SGHTA, CDR2 FQGTGA. The CDR3 consists of 12 residues. CDR3 residues: CASSMTGDTQYF. The CDR3, as DNA: TGTGCCAGCAGCATGACAGGGGATACGCAGTATTTT.

The chain carries TRBV5-1 and TRBJ2-7, with 9 bases that match TRBD1. There are 16 residues in the CDR3. The V gene end was trimmed by 1 base and the J gene end by 1 base; junction bases not matched to a gene: 6. CDR1 and CDR2 (germline): SGHRS, YFSETQ. The CDR3 nucleotides are TGCGCCAGCAGCTTGTCTGTGGACAGGGGTTCCTACGAGCAGTACTTC. This translates into CASSLSVDRGSYEQYF.

The J gene is TRBJ2-3, the V gene TRBV15; 10 bases line up with TRBD2. V lost 0 bases, J lost 5 bases, and 8 bases stayed unmatched. Germline V CDR1 and CDR2: LNHNV, YYDKDF (reference sequence). This CDR3 contains 17 residues. For the CDR3, the DNA is TGTGCCACCAGCAGAGATCTGCTAGCGGGAGTAATAGATACGCAGTATTTT. This sequence encodes CATSRDLLAGVIDTQYF.

The chain employs TRBV2 and TRBJ2-2, with D possibly matching TRBD1 (6 bases). Trimming shortened V by 6 bases and J by 5 bases, and 10 bases separated the two germline ends. This CDR3 is 13 amino acids long. CDR1 and CDR2 (germline): SNHLY, FYNNEI. This chain's CDR3 is CASRDRTTGELFF. The CDR3 DNA reads as TGTGCCAGCAGGGACAGAACTACCGGGGAGCTGTTTTTT. Full variable domain (outside the CDR3, taken from reference TRBV2 and TRBJ2-2): EPEVTQTPSHQVTQMGQEVILRCVPISNHLYFYWYRQILGQKVEFLVSFYNNEISEKSEIFDDQFSVERPDGSNFTLKIRSTKLEDSAMYFCASRDRTTGELFFGEGSRLTVL.

This chain connects TRBV7-2 to TRBJ2-1; the match to TRBD2 covers 7 bases. Germline values: CDR1 SGHTA, CDR2 FQGNSA. The CDR3 is made up of 15 amino acids. V was clipped by 5 bases and J by 7 bases; unmatched bases: 11. CDR3 sequence: CASSTRGGSGNEQFF. The CDR3 nucleotides are TGTGCCAGCAGCACAAGGGGCGGGAGCGGTAATGAGCAGTTCTTC.

The V gene is TRBV19, the J gene TRBJ2-7, with 8 positions matching TRBD2. The CDR3 length is 14 residues. V lost 1 base to trimming and J lost 2 bases; unmatched junction nucleotides: 1. Per the germline V gene, CDR1 is LNHDA and CDR2 is SQIVND (reference sequence). CDR3 protein: CASSIAGGTYEQYF. Here the CDR3 DNA reads TGTGCCAGTAGTATAGCGGGAGGGACCTACGAGCAGTACTTC. The entire variable domain, with the rest obtained from reference TRBV19 and TRBJ2-7, is as follows: DGGITQSPKYLFRKEGQNVTLSCEQNLNHDAMYWYRQDPGQGLRLIYYSQIVNDFQKGDIAEGYSVSREKKESFPLTVTSAQKNPTAFYLCASSIAGGTYEQYFGPGTRLTVT.

The J gene is TRBJ2-3, the V gene TRBV4-3; D uncertain. Trimming stripped 0 bases from V and 4 bases from J, with 5 bases between. The germline V gene has CDR1 LGHNA and CDR2 YSLEER. The CDR3 loop spans 13 amino acids. CDR3 nucleotides: TGCGCCAGCAGCCAAGAGGGCCCAGATACGCAGTATTTT. It encodes CASSQEGPDTQYF.

The chain joins TRBV15 to TRBJ2-7; D not resolved. In germline, CDR1 is LNHNV, CDR2 YYDKDF (reference sequence). Trimming took off 7 bases at V and 3 bases at J, with 13 bases between the two ends. This CDR3 spans 13 amino acids. The CDR3 region is CATTQFQDYEQYF. The CDR3 nucleotides are TGTGCCACCACCCAGTTTCAAGACTACGAGCAGTACTTC.

The count of this clone is one. The chain carries TRBV2 and TRBJ1-2; TRBD1 matches at 8 bases. Germline V CDR1 and CDR2: SNHLY, FYNNEI. This CDR3 region has 15 residues. Trimming at V came to 6 bases and at J to 4 bases, leaving 10 bases not matched to a gene. The CDR3 sequence is CASRAGQGRAYGYTF. The CDR3 DNA reads as TGTGCCAGCAGAGCCGGACAGGGCCGCGCCTATGGCTACACCTTC.

The J gene is TRBJ2-7, the V gene TRBV6-5; a weak D match, TRBD1 (6 bases). The germline CDR1 and CDR2 sequences are MNHEY and SVGAGI. The CDR3 is made up of 11 amino acids. Trimming shortened V by 6 bases and J by 6 bases, and 9 bases separated the two germline ends. Here the CDR3 reads CASRQGSEQYF. In DNA form, the CDR3 reads TGTGCCAGCAGACAGGGCTCCGAGCAGTACTTC.

The V and J genes are TRBV14 and TRBJ2-1, with TRBD2 matching 10 bases. The germline V gene encodes CDR1 SGHDN and CDR2 FVKESK. V gave up 1 base and J gave up 10 bases; unmatched junction bases: 7. This CDR3 region has 15 residues. The CDR3 region is CASSQASGGPSEQFF. The CDR3 DNA reads as TGTGCCAGCAGCCAAGCTAGCGGGGGACCTTCCGAGCAGTTCTTC. Full variable domain (remainder filled in from reference TRBV14 and TRBJ2-1): EAGVTQFPSHSVIEKGQTVTLRCDPISGHDNLYWYRRVMGKEIKFLLHFVKESKQDESGMPNNRFLAERTGGTYSTLKVQPAELEDSGVYFCASSQASGGPSEQFFGPGTRLTVL.

The chain combines TRBV5-1 with TRBJ2-2; maybe TRBD2 (6 bases). V dropped 3 bases and J dropped 6 bases, with 15 bases sitting between them. Germline lookup yields CDR1 SGHRS and CDR2 YFSETQ. This CDR3 has 15 residues. The CDR3 is CASSSGVGGAGELFF. As DNA, the CDR3 is TGCGCCAGCAGCTCTGGAGTGGGGGGTGCCGGGGAGCTGTTTTTT.

The chain joins TRBV6-5 to TRBJ2-1; 7 bases fit TRBD1. This CDR3 has 16 residues. Germline V gene lookup returns CDR1 MNHEY and CDR2 SVGAGI. The V segment lost 4 bases and the J segment 3 bases; nucleotides outside the gene matches: 9. CDR3: CASSSGDRVFYNEQFF. CDR3 nucleotide sequence: TGTGCCAGCAGTTCAGGAGACAGGGTATTCTACAATGAGCAGTTCTTC.

J is TRBJ2-5 and V is TRBV9; 8 bases are a match to TRBD2. J was trimmed by 4 bases and V by 4 bases; bases with no gene match: 12. Germline lookup yields CDR1 SGDLS and CDR2 YYNGEE. The CDR3 has 16 residues. The CDR3 loop is CASSTRSTSGLETQYF. The CDR3 nucleotides read TGTGCCAGCAGCACCCGAAGCACTAGCGGTCTAGAGACCCAGTACTTC. Full variable domain (outside the CDR3, taken from reference TRBV9 and TRBJ2-5): DSGVTQTPKHLITATGQRVTLRCSPRSGDLSVYWYQQSLDQGLQFLIQYYNGEERAKGNILERFSAQQFPDLHSELNLSSLELGDSALYFCASSTRSTSGLETQYFGPGTRLLVL.

The chain uses TRBV7-9 and TRBJ1-1; D is uncertain. The CDR3 length is 11 residues. The germline V and J ends were trimmed by 1 base and 8 bases, with 5 bases remaining between them. The germline V gene encodes CDR1 SEHNR and CDR2 FQNEAQ (reference sequence). CDR3 sequence reads: CASSLGGEAFF. Written as DNA, the CDR3 is TGTGCCAGCAGCTTAGGCGGGGAAGCTTTCTTT.

The chain combines TRBV6-1 with TRBJ1-2; D not certain. The germline V gene has CDR1 MNHNS and CDR2 SASEGT. CDR3 length: 15 residues. V lost 1 base and J 0 bases, leaving 9 bases between the germline ends. The CDR3 protein is CASSEVSRANYGYTF. The CDR3 coding sequence is TGTGCCAGCAGTGAAGTCTCGAGGGCTAACTATGGCTACACCTTC.

This chain connects TRBV5-8 to TRBJ1-1; D possibly corresponds to TRBD1 (5 bases). The CDR3 sequence is 13 residues long. Trimming took off 4 bases at V and 1 base at J, with 8 bases between the two ends. Germline CDR1 is SGHTS and CDR2 is YDEGEE. CDR3 in DNA: TGTGCCAGCAGCACGACAGCGAACACTGAAGCTTTCTTT. Translating it yields CASSTTANTEAFF.